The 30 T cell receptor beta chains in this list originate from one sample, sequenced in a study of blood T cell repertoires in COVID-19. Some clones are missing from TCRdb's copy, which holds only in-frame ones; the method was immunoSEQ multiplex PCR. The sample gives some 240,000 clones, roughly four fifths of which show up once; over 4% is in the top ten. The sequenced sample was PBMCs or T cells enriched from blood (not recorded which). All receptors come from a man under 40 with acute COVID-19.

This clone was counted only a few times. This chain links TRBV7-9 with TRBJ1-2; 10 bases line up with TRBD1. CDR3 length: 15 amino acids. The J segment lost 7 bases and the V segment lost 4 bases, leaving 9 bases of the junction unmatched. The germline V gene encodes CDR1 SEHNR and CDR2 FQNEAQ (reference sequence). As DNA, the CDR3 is TGTGCCAGCAGCTCTTCCGACAGGGGGCTTACTGGCTACACCTTC. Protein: CASSSSDRGLTGYTF.

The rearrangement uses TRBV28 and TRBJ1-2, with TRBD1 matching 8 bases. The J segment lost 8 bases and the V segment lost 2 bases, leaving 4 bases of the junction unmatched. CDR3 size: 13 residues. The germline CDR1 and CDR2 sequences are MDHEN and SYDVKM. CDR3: CASSLGTGGGYTF. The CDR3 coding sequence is TGTGCCAGCAGTTTAGGGACAGGAGGGGGCTACACCTTC.

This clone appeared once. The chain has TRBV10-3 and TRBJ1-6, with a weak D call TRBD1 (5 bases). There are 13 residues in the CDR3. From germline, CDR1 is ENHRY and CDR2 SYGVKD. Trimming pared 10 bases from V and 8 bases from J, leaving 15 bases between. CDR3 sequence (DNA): TGTGCCACCCGTGGAGGAGGGGATTCACCCCTCCACTTT. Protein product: CATRGGGDSPLHF.

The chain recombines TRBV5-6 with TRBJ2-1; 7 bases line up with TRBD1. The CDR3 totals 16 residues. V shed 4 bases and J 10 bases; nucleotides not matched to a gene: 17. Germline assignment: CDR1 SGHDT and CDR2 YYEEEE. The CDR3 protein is CASSPRGGVGYPEQFF. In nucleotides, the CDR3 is TGTGCCAGCAGCCCCCGAGGGGGCGTGGGATATCCCGAGCAGTTCTTC.

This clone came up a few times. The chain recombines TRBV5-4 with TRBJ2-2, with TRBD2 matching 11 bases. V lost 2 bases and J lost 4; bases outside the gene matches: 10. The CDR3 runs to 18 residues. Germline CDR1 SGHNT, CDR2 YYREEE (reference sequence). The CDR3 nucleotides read TGTGCCAGCAGCTTTTTTTCCCCTAGCGGGAGGAGCACCGGGGAGCTGTTTTTT. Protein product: CASSFFSPSGRSTGELFF. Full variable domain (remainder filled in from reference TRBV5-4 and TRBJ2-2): ETGVTQSPTHLIKTRGQQVTLRCSSQSGHNTVSWYQQALGQGPQFIFQYYREEENGRGNFPPRFSGLQFPNYSSELNVNALELDDSALYLCASSFFSPSGRSTGELFFGEGSRLTVL.

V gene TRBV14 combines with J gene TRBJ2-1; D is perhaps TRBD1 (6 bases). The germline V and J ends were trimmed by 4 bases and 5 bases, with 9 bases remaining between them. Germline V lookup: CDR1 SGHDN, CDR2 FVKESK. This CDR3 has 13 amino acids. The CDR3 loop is CASSPTGNNEQFF. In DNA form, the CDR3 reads TGTGCCAGCAGCCCAACAGGGAACAATGAGCAGTTCTTC. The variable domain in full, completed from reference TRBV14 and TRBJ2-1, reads EAGVTQFPSHSVIEKGQTVTLRCDPISGHDNLYWYRRVMGKEIKFLLHFVKESKQDESGMPNNRFLAERTGGTYSTLKVQPAELEDSGVYFCASSPTGNNEQFFGPGTRLTVL.

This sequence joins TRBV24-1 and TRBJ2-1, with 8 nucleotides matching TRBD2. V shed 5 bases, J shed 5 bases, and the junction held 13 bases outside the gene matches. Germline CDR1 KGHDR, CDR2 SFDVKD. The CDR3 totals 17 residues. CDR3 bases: TGTGCCACCAGTGCCCCCCCAATGGGACTAGATAACAATGAGCAGTTCTTC. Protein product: CATSAPPMGLDNNEQFF.

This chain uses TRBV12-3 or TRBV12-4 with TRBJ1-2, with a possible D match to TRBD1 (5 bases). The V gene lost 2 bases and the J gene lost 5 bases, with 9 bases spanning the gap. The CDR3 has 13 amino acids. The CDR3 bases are TGTGCCAGCAGTTTACAGGGTCGGTATGGCTACACCTTC. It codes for CASSLQGRYGYTF.

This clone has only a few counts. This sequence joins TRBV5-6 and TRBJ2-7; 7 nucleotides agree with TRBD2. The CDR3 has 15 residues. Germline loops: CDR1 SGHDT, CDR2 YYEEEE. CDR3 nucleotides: TGTGCCAGCAGCTTATGGGGGAGGGCCTCCCACGAGCAGTACGTC. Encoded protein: CASSLWGRASHEQYV.

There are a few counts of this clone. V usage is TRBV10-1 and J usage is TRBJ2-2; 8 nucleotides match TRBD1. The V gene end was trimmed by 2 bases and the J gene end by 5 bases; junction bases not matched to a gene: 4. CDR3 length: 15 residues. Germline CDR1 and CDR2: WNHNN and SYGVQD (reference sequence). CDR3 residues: CASSEQQGATGELFF. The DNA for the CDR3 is TGCGCCAGCAGTGAGCAGCAGGGGGCTACCGGGGAGCTGTTTTTT.

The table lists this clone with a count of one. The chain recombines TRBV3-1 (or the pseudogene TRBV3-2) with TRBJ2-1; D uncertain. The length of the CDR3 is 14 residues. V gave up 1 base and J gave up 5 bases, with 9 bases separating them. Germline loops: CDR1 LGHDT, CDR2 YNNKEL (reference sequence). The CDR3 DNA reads TGTGCCAGCAGCCAAGTCAATCGCGACAATGAGCAGTTCTTC. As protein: CASSQVNRDNEQFF.

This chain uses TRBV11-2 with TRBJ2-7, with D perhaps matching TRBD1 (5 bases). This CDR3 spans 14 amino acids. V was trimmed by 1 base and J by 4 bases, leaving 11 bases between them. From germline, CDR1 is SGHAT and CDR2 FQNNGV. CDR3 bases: TGTGCCAGCAGCTTAGGTCCAGGGAATTACGAGCAGTACGTC. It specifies CASSLGPGNYEQYV.

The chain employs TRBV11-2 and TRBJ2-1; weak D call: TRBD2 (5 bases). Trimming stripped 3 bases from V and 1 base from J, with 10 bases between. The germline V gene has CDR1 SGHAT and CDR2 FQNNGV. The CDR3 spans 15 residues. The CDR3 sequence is CASSFGIGSYNEQFF. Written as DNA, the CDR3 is TGTGCCAGCAGCTTCGGGATAGGGTCCTACAATGAGCAGTTCTTC.

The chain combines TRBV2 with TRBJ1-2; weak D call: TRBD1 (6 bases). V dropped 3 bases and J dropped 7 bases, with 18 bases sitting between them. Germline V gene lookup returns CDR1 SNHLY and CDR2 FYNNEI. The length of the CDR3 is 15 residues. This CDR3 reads CASSDRGQKLGGYTF. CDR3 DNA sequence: TGTGCCAGCAGTGATAGAGGACAGAAACTGGGTGGCTACACCTTC.

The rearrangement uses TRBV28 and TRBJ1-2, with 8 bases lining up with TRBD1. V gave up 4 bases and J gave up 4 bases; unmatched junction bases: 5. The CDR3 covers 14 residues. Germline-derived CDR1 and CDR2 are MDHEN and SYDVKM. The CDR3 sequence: CASSSRGLIYGYTF. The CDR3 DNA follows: TGTGCCAGCAGTTCCAGGGGGCTCATCTATGGCTACACCTTC.

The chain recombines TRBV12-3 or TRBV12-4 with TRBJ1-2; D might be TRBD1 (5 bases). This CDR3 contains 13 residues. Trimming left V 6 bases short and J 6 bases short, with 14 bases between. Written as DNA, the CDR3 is TGTGCCAGCAGCCGACAGCCATGGGATGGCTACACCTTC. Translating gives CASSRQPWDGYTF.

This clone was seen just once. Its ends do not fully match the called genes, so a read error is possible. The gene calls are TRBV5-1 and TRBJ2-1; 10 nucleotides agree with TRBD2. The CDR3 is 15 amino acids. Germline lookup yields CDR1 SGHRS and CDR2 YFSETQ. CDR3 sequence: CASSFTSGILDEQFF. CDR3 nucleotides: TGTGCCAGCAGCTTTACTAGCGGGATCCTCGATGAGCAGTTCTTC.

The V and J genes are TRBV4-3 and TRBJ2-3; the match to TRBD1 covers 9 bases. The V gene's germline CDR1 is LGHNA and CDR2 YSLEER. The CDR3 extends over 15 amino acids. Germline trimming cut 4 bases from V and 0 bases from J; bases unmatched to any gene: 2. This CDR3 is CASSPTGGSTDTQYF. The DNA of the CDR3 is TGCGCCAGCAGCCCGACAGGGGGGAGCACAGATACGCAGTATTTT.

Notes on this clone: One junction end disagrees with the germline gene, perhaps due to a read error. This CDR3 is CASSILAAQETQYF. The CDR3 DNA sequence: TGTGCCAGCAGCATCCTAGCGGCCCAAGAGACCCAGTACTTC. The rearrangement joins TRBV5-1 to TRBJ2-5; 7 bases match TRBD2. The CDR3 sequence is 14 residues long. CDR1 is SGHRS, CDR2 YFSETQ, per germline.

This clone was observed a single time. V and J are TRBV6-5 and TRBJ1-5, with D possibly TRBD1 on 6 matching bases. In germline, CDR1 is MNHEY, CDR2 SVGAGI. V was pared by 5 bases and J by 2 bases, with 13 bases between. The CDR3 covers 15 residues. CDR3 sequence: CASSPRAGGNQPQHF. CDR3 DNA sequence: TGTGCCAGCAGTCCTCGGGCAGGGGGCAATCAGCCCCAGCATTTT.

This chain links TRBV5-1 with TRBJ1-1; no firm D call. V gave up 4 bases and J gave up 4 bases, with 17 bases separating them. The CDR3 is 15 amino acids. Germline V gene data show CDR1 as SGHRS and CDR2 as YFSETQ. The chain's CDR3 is CASSMGRREGTEAFF. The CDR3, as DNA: TGCGCCAGCAGCATGGGCCGGAGGGAAGGCACTGAAGCTTTCTTT.

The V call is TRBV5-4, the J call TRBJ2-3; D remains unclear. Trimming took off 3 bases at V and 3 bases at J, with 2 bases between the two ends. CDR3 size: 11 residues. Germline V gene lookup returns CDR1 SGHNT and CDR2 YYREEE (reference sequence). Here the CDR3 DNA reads TGTGCCAGCAGCTCAACAGATACGCAGTATTTT. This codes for CASSSTDTQYF.

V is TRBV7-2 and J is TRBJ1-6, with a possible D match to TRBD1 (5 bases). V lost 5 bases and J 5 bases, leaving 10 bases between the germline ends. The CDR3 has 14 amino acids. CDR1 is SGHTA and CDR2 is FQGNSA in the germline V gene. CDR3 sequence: CASSVDSDNSPLHF. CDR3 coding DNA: TGTGCCAGCAGCGTCGACAGTGATAATTCACCCCTCCACTTT.

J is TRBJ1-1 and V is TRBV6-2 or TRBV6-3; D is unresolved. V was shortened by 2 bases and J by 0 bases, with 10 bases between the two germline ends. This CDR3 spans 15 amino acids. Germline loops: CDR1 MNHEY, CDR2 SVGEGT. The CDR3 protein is CASSYRTRMNTEAFF. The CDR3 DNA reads TGTGCCAGCAGTTACCGTACACGCATGAACACTGAAGCTTTCTTT.

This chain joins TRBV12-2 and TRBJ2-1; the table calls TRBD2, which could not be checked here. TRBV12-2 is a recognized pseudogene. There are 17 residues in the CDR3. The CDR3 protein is CASRLGFSGSRVGEQFF. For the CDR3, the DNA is TGTGCAAGTCGCTTAGGTTTTAGCGGGAGTCGAGTAGGTGAGCAGTTCTTC.

The CDR3 region is CASSSGQQQDGYTF. Written as DNA, the CDR3 is TGTGCCAGCAGCTCGGGACAACAACAGGATGGCTACACCTTC. The rearrangement links TRBV7-2 to TRBJ1-2; TRBD1 is a possible D gene (6 bases). Trimming pared 4 bases from V and 6 bases from J, leaving 15 bases between. The CDR3 is 14 amino acids. Per the germline V gene, CDR1 is SGHTA and CDR2 is FQGNSA.

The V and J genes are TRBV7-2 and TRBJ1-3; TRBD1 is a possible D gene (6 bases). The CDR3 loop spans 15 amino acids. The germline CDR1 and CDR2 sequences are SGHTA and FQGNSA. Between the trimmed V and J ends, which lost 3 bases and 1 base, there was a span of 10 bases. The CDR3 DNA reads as TGTGCCAGCAGCTTCGACAGGTCATCTGGAAACACCATATATTTT. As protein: CASSFDRSSGNTIYF.

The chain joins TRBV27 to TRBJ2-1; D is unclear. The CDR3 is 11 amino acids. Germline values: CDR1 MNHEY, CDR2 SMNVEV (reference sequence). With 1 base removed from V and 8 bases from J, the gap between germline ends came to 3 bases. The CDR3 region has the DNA TGTGCCAGCAGTTTATTCGATGAGCAGTTCTTC. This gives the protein CASSLFDEQFF.

CDR3 coding DNA: TGTGCCAGCAGTTTTGACAGAAACACTGAAGCTTTCTTT. Its translation is CASSFDRNTEAFF. The chain recombines TRBV12-3 or TRBV12-4 with TRBJ1-1, with a possible D match to TRBD1 (5 bases). The CDR3 consists of 13 residues. Trimming removed 3 bases from V and 2 bases from J, with 7 bases in between.

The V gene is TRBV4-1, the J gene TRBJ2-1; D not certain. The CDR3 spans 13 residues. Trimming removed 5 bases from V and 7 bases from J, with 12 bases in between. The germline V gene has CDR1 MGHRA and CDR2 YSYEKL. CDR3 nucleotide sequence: TGCGCCAGCAGCTTAGACGGGTTAAATGAGCAGTTCTTC. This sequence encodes CASSLDGLNEQFF.